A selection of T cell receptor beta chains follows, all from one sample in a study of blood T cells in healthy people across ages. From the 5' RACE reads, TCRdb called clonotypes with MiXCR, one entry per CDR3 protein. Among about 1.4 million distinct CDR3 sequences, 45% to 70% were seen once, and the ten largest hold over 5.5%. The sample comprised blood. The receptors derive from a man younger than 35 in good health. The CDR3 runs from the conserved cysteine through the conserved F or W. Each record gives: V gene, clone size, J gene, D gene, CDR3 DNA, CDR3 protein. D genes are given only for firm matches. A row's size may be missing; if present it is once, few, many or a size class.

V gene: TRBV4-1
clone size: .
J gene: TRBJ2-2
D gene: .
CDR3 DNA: TGCGCCAGCAGCCAACAGGTTGACGGGGAGCTGTTTTTT
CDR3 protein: CASSQQVDGELFF

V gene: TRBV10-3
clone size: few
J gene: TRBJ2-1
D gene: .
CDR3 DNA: TGTGCCATCAGTGAGGGTAGTGAGCAGTTCTTC
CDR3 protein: CAISEGSEQFF

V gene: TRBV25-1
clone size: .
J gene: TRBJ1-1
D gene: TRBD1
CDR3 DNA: TGTGCCAGCAGTGAGCCAGGGGGGAACACTGAAGCTTTCTTT
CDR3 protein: CASSEPGGNTEAFF

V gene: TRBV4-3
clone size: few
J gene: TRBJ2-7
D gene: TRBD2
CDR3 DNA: TGCGCCAGCAGCCGGGGAGGGGTGGGTTACGAGCAGTACTTC
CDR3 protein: CASSRGGVGYEQYF

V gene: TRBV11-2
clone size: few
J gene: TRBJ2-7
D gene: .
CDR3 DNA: TGTGCCAGCAGCCGGCCACCGGGTGGCGAGCAGTACTTC
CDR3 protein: CASSRPPGGEQYF

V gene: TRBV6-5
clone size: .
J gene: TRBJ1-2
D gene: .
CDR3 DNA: TGTGCCAGCAACAGACAGGATGGCAGCTACACCTTC
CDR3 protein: CASNRQDGSYTF

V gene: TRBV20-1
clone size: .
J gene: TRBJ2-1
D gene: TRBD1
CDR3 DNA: TGCAGTGCTATCCCCGGGACAGGGGGGCTTTCACCGTTCTTC
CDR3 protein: CSAIPGTGGLSPFF

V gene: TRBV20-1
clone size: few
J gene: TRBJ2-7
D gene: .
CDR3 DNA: TGCAGTACGCAAGGGCGGCAGGTAGACGAGCAGTACTTC
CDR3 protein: CSTQGRQVDEQYF

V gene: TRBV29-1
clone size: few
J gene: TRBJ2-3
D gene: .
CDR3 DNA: TGCAGCGTTGAAGAAACTACAGATACGCAGTATTTT
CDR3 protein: CSVEETTDTQYF

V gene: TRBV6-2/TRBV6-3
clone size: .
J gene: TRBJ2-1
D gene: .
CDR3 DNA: TGTGCCAGCAGTTACTCGACTATTATGCGGGACTCAAAGCAGTTCTTC
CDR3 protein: CASSYSTIMRDSKQFF

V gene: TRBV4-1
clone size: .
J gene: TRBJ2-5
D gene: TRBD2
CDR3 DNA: TGCGCCAGCAGCCGCACTATAGCGGGGGAAGAGACCCAGTACTTC
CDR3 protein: CASSRTIAGEETQYF

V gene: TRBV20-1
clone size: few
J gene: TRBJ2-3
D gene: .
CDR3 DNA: TGCAGTGCGGATACAGGGCGCACAGATACGCAGTATTTT
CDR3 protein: CSADTGRTDTQYF

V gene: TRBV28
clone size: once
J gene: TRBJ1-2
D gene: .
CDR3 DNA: TGTGCCAGCAGACTATCTCAGGGTTTCTCTGGCTACACCTTC
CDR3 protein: CASRLSQGFSGYTF

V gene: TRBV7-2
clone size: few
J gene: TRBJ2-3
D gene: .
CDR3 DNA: TGTGCCAGCAGCTTAGGGGGCCCACTCGGTTTGGACACAGATACGCAGTATTTT
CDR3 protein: CASSLGGPLGLDTDTQYF